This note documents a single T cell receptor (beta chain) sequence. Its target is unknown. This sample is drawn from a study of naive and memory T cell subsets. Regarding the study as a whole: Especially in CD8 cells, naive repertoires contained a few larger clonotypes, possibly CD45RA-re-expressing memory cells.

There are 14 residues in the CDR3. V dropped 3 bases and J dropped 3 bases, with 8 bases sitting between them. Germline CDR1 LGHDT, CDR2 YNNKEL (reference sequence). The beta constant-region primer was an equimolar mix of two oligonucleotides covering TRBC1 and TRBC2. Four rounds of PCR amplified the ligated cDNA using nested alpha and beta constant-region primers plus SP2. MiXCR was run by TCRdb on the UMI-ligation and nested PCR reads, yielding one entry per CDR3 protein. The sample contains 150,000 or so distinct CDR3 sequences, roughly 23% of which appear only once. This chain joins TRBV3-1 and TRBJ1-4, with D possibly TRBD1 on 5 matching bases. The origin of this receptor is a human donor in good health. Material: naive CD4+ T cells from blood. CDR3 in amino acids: CASSQRGANEKLFF. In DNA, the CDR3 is TGTGCCAGCAGCCAGAGGGGTGCTAATGAAAAACTGTTTTTT. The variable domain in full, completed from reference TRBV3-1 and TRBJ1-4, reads DTAVSQTPKYLVTQMGNDKSIKCEQNLGHDTMYWYKQDSKKFLKIMFSYNNKELIINETVPNRFSPKSPDKAHLNLHINSLELGDSAVYFCASSQRGANEKLFFGSGTQLSVL.